This T cell receptor beta chain was sequenced for a study of cytomegalovirus exposure and HLA in healthy donors. About the research overall: In a later analysis, it was reported that the 110 or so validation repertoires had been produced on the same platform as the 690 or so repertoires belonging to the first cohort.

This clone occurred once. The antigen is undetermined. The germline V gene has CDR1 SGHNT and CDR2 YYREEE (reference sequence). The V end was cut by 4 bases, the J end by 10 bases, with 17 bases between. CDR3 length equals 13 residues. Study conclusions and caveats: Testing in vitro showed a few CMV-associated chains specific for CMV antigens.

Here immunoSEQ multiplex PCR was the method, and the copy in TCRdb shows in-frame clones only, minus some. The sample consists of 75,000 to 85,000 clones, approximately 90% of them appearing once. The sequence came from a man aged 25 to 45 in good health and CMV-seronegative. The rearrangement links TRBV5-4 to TRBJ1-1; D is perhaps TRBD1 (5 bases). The source material was PBMCs. The CDR3 spells CASSRSGRGLAFF. CDR3 DNA sequence: TGTGCCAGCAGCCGCTCCGGGAGGGGACTAGCTTTCTTT.